The rows below give T cell receptor beta chains drawn from one sample of a study of vaccination and CD4 T cells after COVID-19. No antigen has been assigned to these receptors. TCRdb recomputed calls from the PCR reads with MiXCR, one row per CDR3 protein. The sample has around 20,000 distinct CDR3 sequences; roughly 44% are singletons. The material sequenced was cultured CD4+ T cells from blood. The receptors shown here come from a human donor with COVID-19. CDR3s include the opening cysteine and the closing phenylalanine or tryptophan. A D gene is named only where the DNA matches it firmly. A row's size may be missing; if present it is once, few, many or a size class.

>TRBD1|TRBV28|-|TRBJ1-6
CATLEVRGVNSPLHF
TGTGCCACTCTGGAGGTCAGGGGGGTAAATTCACCCCTCCACTTT
>TRBD1|TRBV27|-|TRBJ1-5
CASSLGGGGGQPQHF
TGTGCCAGCAGTTTGGGTGGGGGAGGGGGCCAGCCCCAGCATTTT
>-|TRBV11-3|-|TRBJ1-2
CASSLAPHWGYTF
TGTGCCAGCAGCTTAGCCCCCCACTGGGGCTACACCTTC
>-|TRBV6-5|-|TRBJ2-6
CASSYSQGLGSGANVLTF
TGTGCCAGCAGTTACTCCCAGGGGCTAGGGTCTGGGGCCAACGTCCTGACTTTC
>TRBD1|TRBV2|-|TRBJ2-2
CASSVVTGATGELFF
TGTGCCAGCAGTGTTGTGACAGGGGCTACCGGGGAGCTGTTTTTT
>-|TRBV5-1|-|TRBJ2-5
CASSAGTFTPETQYF
TGCGCCAGCAGCGCCGGGACTTTTACTCCAGAGACCCAGTACTTC
>TRBD2|TRBV30|-|TRBJ2-1
CAWAFGTRYHGSYNEQFF
TGTGCCTGGGCATTCGGGACTAGATACCATGGCTCCTACAATGAGCAGTTCTTC
>-|TRBV27|few|TRBJ1-6
CASSLSLLYNSPLHF
TGTGCCAGCAGTTTATCATTGCTCTATAATTCACCCCTCCACTTT
>-|TRBV10-3|-|TRBJ1-3
CAISDLRNTIYF
TGTGCCATCAGTGATCTGCGAAACACCATATATTTT
>-|TRBV2|-|TRBJ1-1
CASSATTGYPEAFF
TGTGCCAGCAGCGCAACTACAGGGTACCCTGAAGCTTTCTTT
>-|TRBV4-2|-|TRBJ2-2
CASSQDPGVRELFF
TGTGCCAGCAGCCAAGATCCAGGGGTGAGGGAGCTGTTTTTT
>-|TRBV19|-|TRBJ1-5
CASTMGYDQPQHF
TGTGCCAGTACGATGGGTTACGATCAGCCCCAGCATTTT
>-|TRBV6-5|once|TRBJ2-7
CASSYSWGRESSYEQYF
TGTGCCAGCAGTTACTCTTGGGGCAGGGAAAGCTCCTACGAGCAGTACTTC
>TRBD2|TRBV25-1|-|TRBJ2-5
CASSTPGGGETQYF
TGTGCCAGCAGTACCCCGGGAGGGGGGGAGACCCAGTACTTC
>-|TRBV10-1|-|TRBJ1-3
CASSENLGGTIYF
TGCGCCAGCAGTGAGAACTTAGGCGGGACCATATATTTT
>-|TRBV4-1|few|TRBJ2-7
CAGGGRLSYEQYF
TGCGCCGGCGGAGGACGCCTCTCCTACGAGCAGTACTTC
>TRBD1|TRBV7-8|few|TRBJ1-2
CASSPDRGSDGYTF
TGTGCCAGCAGCCCCGACAGGGGCTCGGATGGCTACACCTTC
>-|TRBV4-2|-|TRBJ2-5
CASSRFSSGTTRGETQYF
TGTGCCAGCAGCCGGTTCTCGTCCGGGACTACCAGGGGCGAGACCCAGTACTTC
>-|TRBV7-2|few|TRBJ2-3
CASSLDQGIDTQYF
TGTGCCAGCAGCTTAGACCAGGGAATAGATACGCAGTATTTT
>TRBD1|TRBV7-7|few|TRBJ1-3
CASSSGQEPGNTIYF
TGTGCTAGCAGCTCTGGACAGGAACCTGGAAACACCATATATTTT
>-|TRBV28|-|TRBJ2-5
CASSWYGGVETQYF
TGTGCCAGCAGTTGGTATGGGGGTGTGGAGACCCAGTACTTC
>TRBD1|TRBV5-1|-|TRBJ2-7
CASSSRSGTGGYEQYF
TGCGCCAGCAGCTCCAGGTCGGGGACAGGGGGGTACGAGCAGTACTTC
>TRBD1|TRBV12-3/TRBV12-4|-|TRBJ1-2
CASRFTGAQGYTF
TGTGCCAGTCGATTCACAGGGGCGCAAGGCTACACCTTC
>TRBD1|TRBV20-1|few|TRBJ2-2
CSASRTGGFTGELFF
TGCAGTGCTAGCCGGACAGGGGGCTTCACCGGGGAGCTGTTTTTT
>TRBD1|TRBV6-5|few|TRBJ2-7
CASSYSTGLSEQYF
TGTGCCAGCAGTTACTCGACAGGGTTGAGCGAGCAGTACTTC
>-|TRBV5-1|-|TRBJ2-7
CASSLGPNLIKAYEQYF
TGCGCCAGCAGCTTGGGGCCGAATCTTATAAAAGCCTACGAGCAGTACTTC
>-|TRBV7-2|-|TRBJ1-6
CASRNVGDNSPLHF
TGTGCCAGCAGGAATGTGGGGGACAATTCACCCCTCCACTTT
>-|TRBV20-1|few|TRBJ1-1
CSARDRLRNTEAFF
TGCAGTGCTAGAGATCGGCTGAGGAACACTGAAGCTTTCTTT
>-|TRBV20-1|-|TRBJ2-4
CSGLRDTLGQNIQYF
TGCAGTGGACTCCGGGACACCCTGGGCCAAAACATTCAGTACTTC
>TRBD1|TRBV7-6|-|TRBJ2-5
CASSPQRTGGEETQYF
TGTGCCAGCAGCCCGCAGAGGACAGGGGGAGAAGAGACCCAGTACTTC
>-|TRBV9|few|TRBJ1-6
CASSTTGNSPLHF
TGTGCCAGCAGCACAACAGGGAATTCACCCCTCCACTTT
>-|TRBV6-1|few|TRBJ2-2
CASSGHLLTGELFF
TGTGCCAGCAGCGGACACCTCTTGACCGGGGAGCTGTTTTTT
>-|TRBV20-1|few|TRBJ2-3
CSADGGVTDTQYF
TGCAGCGCTGACGGCGGGGTCACAGATACGCAGTATTTT
>TRBD2|TRBV24-1|-|TRBJ2-3
CATTSGGLDTQYF
TGTGCCACCACTAGCGGGGGATTGGATACGCAGTATTTT
>TRBD1|TRBV20-1|-|TRBJ2-7
CSAFTGGASHEQYF
TGCAGTGCTTTCACAGGGGGCGCAAGTCACGAGCAGTACTTC
>-|TRBV6-1|-|TRBJ1-2
CASTDTNYGYTF
TGTGCCAGCACGGACACTAACTATGGCTACACCTTC
>-|TRBV4-1|-|TRBJ2-3
CASSQRLGTDTQYF
TGCGCCAGCAGCCAAAGGCTTGGCACAGATACGCAGTATTTT
>-|TRBV6-1|few|TRBJ2-3
CASRIQGTDTQYF
TGTGCCAGCAGGATACAGGGAACAGATACGCAGTATTTT
>-|TRBV9|-|TRBJ1-1
CASSAGTEAFF
TGTGCCAGCAGCGCAGGGACTGAAGCTTTCTTT
>-|TRBV6-2/TRBV6-3|-|TRBJ2-2
CASNRGGDTGELFF
TGTGCCAGTAACAGGGGGGGAGACACCGGGGAGCTGTTTTTT
>-|TRBV6-5|-|TRBJ1-2
CASSYSGGSNYGYTF
TGTGCCAGCAGTTACTCGGGGGGTAGTAACTATGGCTACACCTTC
>-|TRBV20-1|few|TRBJ1-5
CSAEEDVGKPQHF
TGCAGTGCTGAAGAGGACGTCGGGAAGCCCCAGCATTTT
>TRBD2|TRBV12-3/TRBV12-4|-|TRBJ2-3
CAVGRGVHTDTQYF
TGTGCCGTCGGGCGGGGGGTCCACACAGATACGCAGTATTTT
>-|TRBV7-7|-|TRBJ2-5
CASSPVEETQYF
TGTGCTAGCAGCCCCGTCGAAGAGACCCAGTACTTC
>-|TRBV25-1|-|TRBJ1-2
CASSIGGAYGYTF
TGTGCCAGCAGTATTGGGGGGGCCTATGGCTACACCTTC
>TRBD1|TRBV6-5|few|TRBJ1-2
CASSYSGQDYYGYTF
TGTGCCAGCAGTTACTCAGGACAGGATTACTATGGCTACACCTTC
>-|TRBV30|few|TRBJ1-5
CAWSVTGGFQHF
TGTGCCTGGAGTGTCACTGGGGGGTTCCAGCATTTT
>TRBD2|TRBV20-1|few|TRBJ2-2
CSARLAGVGTGELFF
TGCAGTGCCAGACTAGCGGGGGTGGGGACCGGGGAGCTGTTTTTT
>-|TRBV7-2|-|TRBJ1-6
CASSSPGTRDSPLHF
TGTGCCAGCAGCTCCCCCGGGACAAGGGATTCACCCCTCCACTTT
>-|TRBV19|-|TRBJ1-5
CASSIGGQHNQPQHF
TGTGCCAGTAGTATCGGGGGCCAACACAATCAGCCCCAGCATTTT
>-|TRBV6-1|few|TRBJ2-2
CASSDPRRNTGELFF
TGTGCCAGCAGTGACCCGAGACGTAACACCGGGGAGCTGTTTTTT
>-|TRBV20-1|-|TRBJ2-6
CSSQAGHSSGANVLTF
TGCAGCTCCCAAGCGGGACACTCCTCTGGGGCCAACGTCCTGACTTTC
>-|TRBV28|-|TRBJ2-7
CASKLVGTYEQYF
TGTGCCAGCAAACTGGTGGGTACCTACGAGCAGTACTTC